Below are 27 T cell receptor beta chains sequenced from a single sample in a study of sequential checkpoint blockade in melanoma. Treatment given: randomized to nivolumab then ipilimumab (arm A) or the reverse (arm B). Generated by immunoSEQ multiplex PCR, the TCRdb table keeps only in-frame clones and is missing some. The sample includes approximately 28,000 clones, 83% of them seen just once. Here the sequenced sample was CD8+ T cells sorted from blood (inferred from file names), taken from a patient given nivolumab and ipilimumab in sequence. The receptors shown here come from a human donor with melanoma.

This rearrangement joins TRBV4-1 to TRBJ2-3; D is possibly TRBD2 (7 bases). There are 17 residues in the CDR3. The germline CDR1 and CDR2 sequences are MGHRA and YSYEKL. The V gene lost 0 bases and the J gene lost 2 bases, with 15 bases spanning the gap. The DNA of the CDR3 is TGCGCCAGCAGCCAAGATCGGATCGGGGGGCCCACAGATACGCAGTATTTT. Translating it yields CASSQDRIGGPTDTQYF.

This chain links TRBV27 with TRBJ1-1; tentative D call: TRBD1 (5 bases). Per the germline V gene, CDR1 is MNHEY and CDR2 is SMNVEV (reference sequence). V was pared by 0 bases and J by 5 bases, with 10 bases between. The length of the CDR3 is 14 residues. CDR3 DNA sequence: TGTGCCAGCAGTTTATCGGTCGGGGGAACTGAAGCTTTCTTT. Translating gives CASSLSVGGTEAFF.

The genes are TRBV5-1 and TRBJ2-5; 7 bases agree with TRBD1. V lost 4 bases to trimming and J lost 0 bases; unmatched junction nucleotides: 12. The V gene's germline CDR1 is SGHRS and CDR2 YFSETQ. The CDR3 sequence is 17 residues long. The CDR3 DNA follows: TGCGCCAGCAGCCAACGACAGGGCCGCCCCTACCAAGAGACCCAGTACTTC. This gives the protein CASSQRQGRPYQETQYF.

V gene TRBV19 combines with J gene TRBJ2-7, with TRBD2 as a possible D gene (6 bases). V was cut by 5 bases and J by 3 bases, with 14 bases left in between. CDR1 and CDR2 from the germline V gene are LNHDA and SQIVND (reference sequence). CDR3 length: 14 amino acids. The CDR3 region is CASSASGSGYEQYF. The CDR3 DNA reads TGTGCCAGTAGTGCATCGGGTAGCGGCTACGAGCAGTACTTC.

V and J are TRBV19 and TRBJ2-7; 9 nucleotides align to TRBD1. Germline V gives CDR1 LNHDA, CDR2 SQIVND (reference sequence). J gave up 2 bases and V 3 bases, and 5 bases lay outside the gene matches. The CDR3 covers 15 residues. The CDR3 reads CASSIGQGNPYEQYF. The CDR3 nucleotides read TGTGCCAGTAGTATCGGACAGGGGAATCCCTACGAGCAGTACTTC.

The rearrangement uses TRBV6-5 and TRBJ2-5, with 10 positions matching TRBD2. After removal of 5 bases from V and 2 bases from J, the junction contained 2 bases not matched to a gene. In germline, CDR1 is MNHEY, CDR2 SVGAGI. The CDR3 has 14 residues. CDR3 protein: CASSLLAGQETQYF. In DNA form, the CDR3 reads TGTGCCAGCAGTCTACTAGCGGGGCAAGAGACCCAGTACTTC.

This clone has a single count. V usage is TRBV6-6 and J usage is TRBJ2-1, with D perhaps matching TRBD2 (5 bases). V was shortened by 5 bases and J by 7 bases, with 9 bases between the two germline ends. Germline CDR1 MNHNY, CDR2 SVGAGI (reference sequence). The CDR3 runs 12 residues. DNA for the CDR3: TGTGCCAGCAGTCAAGCGGTAAATGAGCAGTTCTTC. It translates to CASSQAVNEQFF.

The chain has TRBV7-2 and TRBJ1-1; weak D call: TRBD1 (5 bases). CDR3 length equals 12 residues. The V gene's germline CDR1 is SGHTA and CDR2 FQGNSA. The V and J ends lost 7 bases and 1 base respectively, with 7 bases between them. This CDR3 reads CASKGANTEAFF. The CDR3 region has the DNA TGTGCCAGCAAAGGGGCGAACACTGAAGCTTTCTTT.

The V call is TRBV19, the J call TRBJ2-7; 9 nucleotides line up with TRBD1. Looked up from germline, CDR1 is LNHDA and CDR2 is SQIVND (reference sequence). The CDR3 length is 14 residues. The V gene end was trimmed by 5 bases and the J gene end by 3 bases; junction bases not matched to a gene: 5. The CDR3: CASSPTGGFYEQYF. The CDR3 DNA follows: TGTGCCAGTAGTCCTACAGGGGGCTTCTACGAGCAGTACTTC.

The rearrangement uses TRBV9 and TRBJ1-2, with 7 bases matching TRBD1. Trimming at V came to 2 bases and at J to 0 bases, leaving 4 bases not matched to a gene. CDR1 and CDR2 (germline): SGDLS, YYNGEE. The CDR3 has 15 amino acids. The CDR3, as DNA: TGTGCCAGCAGCGTTTGGGACAGCGCTAACTATGGCTACACCTTC. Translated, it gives CASSVWDSANYGYTF.

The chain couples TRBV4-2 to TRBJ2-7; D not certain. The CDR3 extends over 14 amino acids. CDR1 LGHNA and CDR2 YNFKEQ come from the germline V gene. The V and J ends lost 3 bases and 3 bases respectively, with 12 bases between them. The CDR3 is CASSHTQTGYEQYF. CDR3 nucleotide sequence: TGTGCCAGCAGCCATACACAGACCGGCTACGAGCAGTACTTC.

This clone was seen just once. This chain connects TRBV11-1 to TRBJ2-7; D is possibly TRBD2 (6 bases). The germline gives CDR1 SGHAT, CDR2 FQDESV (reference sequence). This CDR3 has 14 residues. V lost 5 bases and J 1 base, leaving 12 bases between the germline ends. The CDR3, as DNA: TGTGCCAGCAGCCACCGGGACTTATCCTACGAGCAGTACTTC. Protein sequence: CASSHRDLSYEQYF.

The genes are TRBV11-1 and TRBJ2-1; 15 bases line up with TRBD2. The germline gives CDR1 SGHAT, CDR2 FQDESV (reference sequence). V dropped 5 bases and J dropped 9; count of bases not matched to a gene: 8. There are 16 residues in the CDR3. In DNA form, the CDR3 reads TGTGCCAGCAGCCCCGGGACTAGCGGGAGGAGGGGTGAGCAGTTCTTC. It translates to CASSPGTSGRRGEQFF.

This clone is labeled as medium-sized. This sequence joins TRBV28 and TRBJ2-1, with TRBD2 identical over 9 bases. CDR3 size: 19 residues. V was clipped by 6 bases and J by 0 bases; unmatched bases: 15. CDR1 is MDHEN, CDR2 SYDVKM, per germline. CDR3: CASRSGTSSPSSSYNEQFF. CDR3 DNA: TGTGCCAGCAGGTCCGGGACTAGCTCCCCTTCGAGCTCCTACAATGAGCAGTTCTTC.

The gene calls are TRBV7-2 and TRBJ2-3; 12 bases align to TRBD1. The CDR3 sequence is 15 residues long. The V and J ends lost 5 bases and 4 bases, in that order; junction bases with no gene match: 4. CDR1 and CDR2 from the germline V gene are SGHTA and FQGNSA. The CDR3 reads CASSPGTGGPDTQYF. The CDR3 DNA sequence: TGTGCCAGCAGCCCAGGGACAGGGGGCCCAGATACGCAGTATTTT.

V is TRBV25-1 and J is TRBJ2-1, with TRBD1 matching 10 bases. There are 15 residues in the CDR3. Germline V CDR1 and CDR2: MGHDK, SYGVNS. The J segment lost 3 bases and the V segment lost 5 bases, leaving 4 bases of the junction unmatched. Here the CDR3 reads CASSLGQGFYNEQFF. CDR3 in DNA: TGTGCCAGCAGTCTGGGACAGGGGTTCTACAATGAGCAGTTCTTC.

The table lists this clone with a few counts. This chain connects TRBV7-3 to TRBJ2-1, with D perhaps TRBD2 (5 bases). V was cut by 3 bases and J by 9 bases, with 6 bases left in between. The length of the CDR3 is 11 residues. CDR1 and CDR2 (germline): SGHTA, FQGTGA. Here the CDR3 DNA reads TGTGCCAGCAGCTTCGGGGTTGAGCAGTTCTTC. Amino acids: CASSFGVEQFF.

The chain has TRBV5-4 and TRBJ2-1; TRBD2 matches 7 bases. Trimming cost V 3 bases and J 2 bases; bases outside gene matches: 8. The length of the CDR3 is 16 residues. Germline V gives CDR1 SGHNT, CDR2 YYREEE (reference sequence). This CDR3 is CASSSTGLYTYNEQFF. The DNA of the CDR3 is TGTGCCAGCAGCTCAACGGGACTATACACCTACAATGAGCAGTTCTTC.

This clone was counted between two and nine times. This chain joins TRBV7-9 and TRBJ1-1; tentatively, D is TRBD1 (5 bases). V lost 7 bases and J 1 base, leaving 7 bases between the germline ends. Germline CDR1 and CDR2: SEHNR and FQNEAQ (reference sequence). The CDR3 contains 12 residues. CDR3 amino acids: CASKGANTEAFF. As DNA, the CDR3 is TGTGCCAGCAAAGGGGCGAACACTGAAGCTTTCTTT.

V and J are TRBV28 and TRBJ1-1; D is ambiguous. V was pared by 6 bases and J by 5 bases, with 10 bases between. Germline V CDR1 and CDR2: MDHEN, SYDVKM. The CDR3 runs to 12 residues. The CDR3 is CASSLEKTEAFF. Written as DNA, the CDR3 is TGTGCCAGCAGCCTTGAGAAAACTGAAGCTTTCTTT.

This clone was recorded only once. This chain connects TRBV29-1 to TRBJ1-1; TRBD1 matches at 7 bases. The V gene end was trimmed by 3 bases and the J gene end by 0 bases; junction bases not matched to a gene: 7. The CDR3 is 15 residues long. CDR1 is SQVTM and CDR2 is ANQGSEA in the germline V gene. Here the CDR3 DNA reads TGCAGCGTTGATCGTCAGGGGGAAATGAACACTGAAGCTTTCTTT. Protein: CSVDRQGEMNTEAFF.

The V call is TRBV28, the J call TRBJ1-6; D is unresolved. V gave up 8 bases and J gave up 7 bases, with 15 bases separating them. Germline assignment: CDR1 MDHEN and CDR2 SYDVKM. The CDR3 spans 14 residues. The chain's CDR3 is CASGRMGYNSPLHF. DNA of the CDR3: TGTGCCAGCGGGAGAATGGGGTACAATTCACCCCTCCACTTT.

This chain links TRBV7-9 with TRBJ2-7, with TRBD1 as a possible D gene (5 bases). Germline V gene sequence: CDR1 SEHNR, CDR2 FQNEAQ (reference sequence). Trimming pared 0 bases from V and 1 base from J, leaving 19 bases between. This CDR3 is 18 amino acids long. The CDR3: CASSLAAGRQWDSYEQYF. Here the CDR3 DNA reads TGTGCCAGCAGCTTAGCGGCAGGGCGACAGTGGGATTCCTACGAGCAGTACTTC.

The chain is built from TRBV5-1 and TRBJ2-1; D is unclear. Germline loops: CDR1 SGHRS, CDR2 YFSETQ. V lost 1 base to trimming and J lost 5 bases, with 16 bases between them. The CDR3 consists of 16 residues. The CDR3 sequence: CASSLMVHSSNNEQFF. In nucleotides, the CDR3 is TGCGCCAGCAGCTTGATGGTCCACTCCTCTAACAATGAGCAGTTCTTC.

CDR3 coding DNA: TGTGCCAGCATTGGGGGGAGGAGGTACCAAGAGACCCAGTACTTC. Its translation: CASIGGRRYQETQYF. The V gene is TRBV5-5, the J gene TRBJ2-5, with TRBD2 as a possible D gene (6 bases). V was trimmed by 6 bases and J by 0 bases, leaving 15 bases between them. Germline CDR1 reads SGHKS; CDR2 reads YYEKEE (reference sequence). This CDR3 is 15 amino acids long.

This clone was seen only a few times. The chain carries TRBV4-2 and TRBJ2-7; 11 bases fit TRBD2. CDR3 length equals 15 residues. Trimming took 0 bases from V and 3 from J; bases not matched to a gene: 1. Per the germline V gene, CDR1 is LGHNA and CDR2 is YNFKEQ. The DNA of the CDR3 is TGTGCCAGCAGCCAAGATACTAGCGGGAGCTACGAGCAGTACTTC. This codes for CASSQDTSGSYEQYF.

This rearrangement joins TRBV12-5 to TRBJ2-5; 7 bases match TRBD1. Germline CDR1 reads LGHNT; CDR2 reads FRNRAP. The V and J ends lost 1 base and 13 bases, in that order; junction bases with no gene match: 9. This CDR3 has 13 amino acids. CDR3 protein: CASGLGPDRERYF. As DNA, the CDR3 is TGTGCTAGTGGTTTGGGACCCGACAGGGAGCGGTACTTC.